The clone carrying this TCR beta chain was seen a handful of times. As yet, its antigen is unknown. The CDR3 totals 13 residues. Germline V lookup: CDR1 SEHNR, CDR2 FQNEAQ (reference sequence). V was clipped by 5 bases and J by 10 bases, with 15 bases between them. The data derive from a study of T cells after yellow fever vaccination. In making TCR cDNA, 5'RACE template switching added a universal primer site and UMIs to it. TCRdb independently ran MiXCR on the 5' RACE reads; one entry per CDR3 protein. The sample shows about 360,000 distinct CDR3 sequences, about 6.2% of them seen only once. General study results and limits: Weaker overall, the secondary response nonetheless peaked faster (day 5 versus 15). Shared CD4/CD8 clonotypes were a small share, likely from convergent recombination. Post-booster reappearance was seen for most primary-vaccination clones (roughly 97% CD4, 85% to 90% CD8).

The clonotype was recovered from a man under 40 who received the YFV17D yellow fever vaccine. Specimen: PBMCs, collected 5 days after the yellow fever booster vaccination. The gene calls are TRBV7-9 and TRBJ2-1; D may be TRBD1 (6 bases). In nucleotides, the CDR3 is TGTGCCAGCAGCCAAGAGGGGGTGGTCGAGCAGTTCTTC. It encodes CASSQEGVVEQFF. The full variable domain, rest sourced from reference TRBV7-9 and TRBJ2-1, is DTGVSQNPRHKITKRGQNVTFRCDPISEHNRLYWYRQTLGQGPEFLTYFQNEAQLEKSRLLSDRFSAERPKGSFSTLEIQRTEQGDSAMYLCASSQEGVVEQFFGPGTRLTVL.